This T cell receptor (beta chain) originates from a study of blood T cell repertoires in COVID-19. Using immunoSEQ multiplex PCR, the repertoire was profiled, and TCRdb retains in-frame clones only, with some absent. This table holds about 210,000 clones, approximately 84% found once. CDR3 length: 15 amino acids. Germline CDR1 reads SNHLY; CDR2 reads FYNNEI. The J segment lost 6 bases and the V segment lost 5 bases, leaving 7 bases of the junction unmatched. Material: peripheral blood. This sequence originates from a woman between 45 and 60 years old with active or convalescent COVID-19. This chain links TRBV2 with TRBJ1-2; 12 bases map to TRBD1. The CDR3 sequence: CASSLGGQGAHGYTF. The DNA of the CDR3 is TGTGCCAGCAGTTTAGGGGGACAGGGGGCGCATGGCTACACCTTC.